This paragraph reports one TCR beta chain. The antigen is unknown. No neoadjuvant therapy was given to the selected pancreatic ductal adenocarcinoma patients before their surgery. These data come from a study of T cells in pancreatic ductal adenocarcinoma. Study conclusions and caveats: Results skew toward the minority of patients with early-stage disease. Tumor and blood clonality did not differ significantly, about 0.12 versus 0.079. Tumors hold more CD45RO+ effector T cells, which may bias toward lower diversity. Tumor samples had fewer productive templates and roughly 8-fold fewer unique clonotypes than blood.

The CDR3 is made up of 14 amino acids. CDR1 is SGHRS and CDR2 is YFSETQ in the germline V gene. With V trimmed by 4 bases and J by 6 bases, 6 bases remained unmatched. Profiled with immunoSEQ multiplex PCR; TCRdb holds only in-frame clones, not every one. This sample has about 100,000 clones, with 90% to 95% found just once. The source is a human donor with pancreatic ductal adenocarcinoma. The J gene is TRBJ1-5, the V gene TRBV5-1; 8 bases fit TRBD1. Specimen: PBMCs. CDR3: CASSPQGAGQPQHF. As DNA, the CDR3 is TGCGCCAGCAGCCCGCAGGGGGCTGGTCAGCCCCAGCATTTT.